These 25 T cell receptor beta chains originate from one sample sequenced in a study of patients and donors after allogeneic stem cell transplantation. Using its own MiXCR run on the RT-PCR reads, TCRdb lists one record per CDR3 protein. The repertoire holds fewer than 250,000 distinct CDR3 sequences, with around 14% as singletons. The specimen sequenced was blood, either unsorted or a sorted T cell fraction (not recorded which). Receptors originate from a human donor who was either an allogeneic HSCT recipient or a stem cell or donor lymphocyte infusion donor (not recorded which). It is not recorded whose cells these are; they may come from a transplant donor.

This clonotype has a count of ten or more. J is TRBJ2-7 and V is TRBV6-6; TRBD1 or TRBD2 may be the D gene (5 bases each). Germline loops: CDR1 MNHNY, CDR2 SVGAGI (reference sequence). CDR3 length: 12 residues. With 6 bases removed from V and 5 bases from J, the gap between germline ends came to 11 bases. CDR3 in amino acids: CASSRGRDEQYF. The CDR3 coding sequence is TGTGCCAGCAGCCGGGGCCGGGACGAGCAGTACTTC.

This chain links TRBV2 with TRBJ2-7; possible D gene TRBD2, 5 bases. The germline CDR1 and CDR2 sequences are SNHLY and FYNNEI. V dropped 4 bases and J dropped 2 bases, with 12 bases sitting between them. This CDR3 spans 14 amino acids. CDR3 sequence reads: CASSVSRVAYEQYF. The CDR3 DNA is TGTGCCAGCAGTGTTTCGAGGGTCGCCTACGAGCAGTACTTC. Combining the CDR3 with reference TRBV2 and TRBJ2-7 gives the whole variable domain EPEVTQTPSHQVTQMGQEVILRCVPISNHLYFYWYRQILGQKVEFLVSFYNNEISEKSEIFDDQFSVERPDGSNFTLKIRSTKLEDSAMYFCASSVSRVAYEQYFGPGTRLTVT.

In its sample, this clonotype was seen once. This chain connects TRBV7-3 to TRBJ1-6; TRBD1 matches 9 bases. This CDR3 has 17 amino acids. CDR1 SGHTA and CDR2 FQGTGA come from the germline V gene. Trimming cost V 0 bases and J 6 bases; bases outside gene matches: 6. CDR3 sequence: CASSLTGTGSGNSPLHF. DNA of the CDR3: TGTGCCAGCAGCTTAACTGGGACAGGGAGTGGTAATTCACCCCTCCACTTT.

This clonotype was seen a handful of times. The J gene is TRBJ2-1, the V gene TRBV11-2, with TRBD2 matching 10 bases. The germline CDR1 and CDR2 sequences are SGHAT and FQNNGV. This CDR3 is 18 amino acids long. Losses at the gene ends were 1 base for V and 5 bases for J; bases not matched to a gene: 11. The CDR3 DNA is TGTGCCAGCAGCTTAGGTCTTTTAGCGGGAGGAGGAAACAATGAGCAGTTCTTC. Protein product: CASSLGLLAGGGNNEQFF.

The chain combines TRBV4-3 with TRBJ2-3, with 13 bases that match TRBD2. The V gene end was trimmed by 4 bases and the J gene end by 2 bases; junction bases not matched to a gene: 6. There are 17 residues in the CDR3. Looked up from germline, CDR1 is LGHNA and CDR2 is YSLEER. CDR3 DNA sequence: TGCGCCAGCAGCCGAGGGACTAGCGGGGAGTTCACAGATACGCAGTATTTT. Protein sequence: CASSRGTSGEFTDTQYF.

This sequence joins TRBV7-3 and TRBJ2-7; TRBD1 matches 7 bases. V was clipped by 5 bases and J by 9 bases; unmatched bases: 10. From germline, CDR1 is SGHTA and CDR2 FQGTGA. The CDR3 covers 13 residues. Here the CDR3 DNA reads TGTGCCAGCAGCATAGGACAGGACGGAAGGCAGTACTTC. Translation: CASSIGQDGRQYF.

The genes are TRBV5-1 and TRBJ1-5; perhaps TRBD1 as D (6 bases). With 0 bases removed from V and 5 bases from J, the gap between germline ends came to 12 bases. Germline CDR1 reads SGHRS; CDR2 reads YFSETQ. The CDR3 loop spans 15 amino acids. This chain's CDR3 is CASSLVAGAHQPQHF. CDR3 coding DNA: TGCGCCAGCAGCTTGGTGGCAGGGGCCCATCAGCCCCAGCATTTT.

The rearrangement joins TRBV5-1 to TRBJ2-5; D uncertain. Trimming removed 3 bases at V and 5 bases at J, with 11 bases between. The CDR3 has 13 amino acids. Germline CDR1 reads SGHRS; CDR2 reads YFSETQ. CDR3 coding DNA: TGCGCCAGCAGCTCTGCGCTGCGGGAGACCCAGTACTTC. It yields the protein CASSSALRETQYF.

Concerning this clonotype: The final CDR3 position lacks the conserved phenylalanine or tryptophan, pointing to a likely read error. This rearrangement joins TRBV4-1 to TRBJ1-6; no definite D call. V was shortened by 5 bases and J by 7 bases, with 9 bases between the two germline ends. Germline V gene data show CDR1 as MGHRA and CDR2 as YSYEKL. CDR3 length: 13 residues. CDR3 residues: CASSETPNSPLHL. CDR3 nucleotide sequence: TGCGCCAGCAGCGAGACTCCAAATTCACCCCTCCACCTT.

At least ten counts were recorded for this clonotype. This chain joins TRBV5-6 and TRBJ2-2; 8 positions agree with TRBD1. CDR3 size: 18 residues. The germline V gene encodes CDR1 SGHDT and CDR2 YYEEEE. Trimming took 3 bases from V and 0 from J; bases not matched to a gene: 10. In DNA, the CDR3 is TGTGCCAGCAGCTATGGGGACAGGCGCCTCTCGAACACCGGGGAGCTGTTTTTT. Its protein product is CASSYGDRRLSNTGELFF.

V gene TRBV5-1 combines with J gene TRBJ2-7; 10 positions match TRBD2. J gave up 6 bases and V 6 bases, and 9 bases lay outside the gene matches. Germline CDR1 and CDR2: SGHRS and YFSETQ. The CDR3 has 14 amino acids. The CDR3 protein is CASKGASGSVEQYF. CDR3 coding DNA: TGCGCCAGCAAGGGGGCTAGCGGGAGTGTCGAGCAGTACTTC.

This clonotype was picked up a small number of times. The V gene is TRBV5-1, the J gene TRBJ1-1, with D hard to call. Trimming removed 2 bases from V and 5 bases from J, with 16 bases in between. CDR1 SGHRS and CDR2 YFSETQ come from the germline V gene. This CDR3 contains 15 residues. The CDR3 sequence: CASSLNTPRGTEAFF. As DNA, the CDR3 is TGCGCCAGCAGCTTAAACACCCCCAGAGGGACTGAAGCTTTCTTT.

The table lists this clonotype with a count of one. A far larger clone is just one base off, so this is likely a read error. The V gene is TRBV25-1, the J gene TRBJ2-5; D not certain. The V gene's germline CDR1 is MGHDK and CDR2 SYGVNS. Between the trimmed V and J ends, which lost 4 bases and 2 bases, there was a span of 5 bases. There are 12 residues in the CDR3. For the CDR3, the DNA is TGTGCCAGCAGTGCCATTCAAGAGACCCAGTACTTC. Residues: CASSAIQETQYF.

CDR3 protein: CSAGTGTIYGYTF. The CDR3 region has the DNA TGCAGTGCTGGAACAGGGACAATCTATGGCTACACCTTC. This rearrangement joins TRBV20-1 to TRBJ1-2; tentatively, D is TRBD1 (6 bases). The CDR3 is 13 residues long. Germline V gene lookup returns CDR1 DFQATT and CDR2 SNEGSKA (reference sequence). The V gene lost 5 bases and the J gene lost 4 bases, with 14 bases spanning the gap.

The chain has TRBV6-2 or TRBV6-3 and TRBJ2-1; 10 positions match TRBD2. The CDR3 runs 15 residues. CDR1 MNHEY and CDR2 SVGEGT come from the germline V gene. V gave up 5 bases and J gave up 3 bases; unmatched junction bases: 4. The CDR3 region is CASSQAGGFYNEQFF. DNA for the CDR3: TGTGCCAGCAGTCAAGCGGGGGGGTTCTACAATGAGCAGTTCTTC.

The chain has TRBV6-2 or TRBV6-3 and TRBJ2-7, with no clear D. Germline CDR1 and CDR2: MNHEY and SVGEGT. CDR3 length: 15 amino acids. V shed 3 bases and J shed 4 bases, with 16 bases lying between them. This chain's CDR3 is CASSYGFGPMYEQYF. Written as DNA, the CDR3 is TGTGCCAGCAGTTATGGTTTTGGGCCTATGTACGAGCAGTACTTC.

The V gene is TRBV25-1, the J gene TRBJ2-7; 10 positions match TRBD1. CDR3 length equals 14 residues. After removal of 6 bases from V and 5 bases from J, the junction contained 7 bases not matched to a gene. The germline V gene has CDR1 MGHDK and CDR2 SYGVNS. The CDR3, as DNA: TGTGCCAGCAGGAGGGGGACAGGGGTGGACGAGCAGTACTTC. Its translation: CASRRGTGVDEQYF.

This sequence joins TRBV20-1 and TRBJ2-7; D is unresolved. There are 11 residues in the CDR3. V was trimmed by 7 bases and J by 2 bases, leaving 9 bases between them. CDR1 and CDR2 (germline): DFQATT, SNEGSKA (reference sequence). CDR3 bases: TGCAGTGTAGAACAGACCTACGAGCAGTACTTC. The encoded protein is CSVEQTYEQYF.

The chain has TRBV29-1 and TRBJ2-3; a weak D match, TRBD1 (6 bases). This CDR3 spans 15 amino acids. Germline CDR1 reads SQVTM; CDR2 reads ANQGSEA. V was trimmed by 5 bases and J by 4 bases, leaving 19 bases between them. The CDR3 coding sequence is TGCAGCGTTTCTTCCGGGACACAACTCTCAGATACGCAGTATTTT. Translated: CSVSSGTQLSDTQYF.

V usage is TRBV19 and J usage is TRBJ1-5, with TRBD1 as a possible D gene (6 bases). Trimming removed 1 base from V and 0 bases from J, with 13 bases in between. This CDR3 comprises 17 residues. From germline, CDR1 is LNHDA and CDR2 SQIVND (reference sequence). CDR3 sequence: CASSIGTVSHSNQPQHF. CDR3 nucleotide sequence: TGTGCCAGTAGTATAGGGACAGTGAGTCATAGCAATCAGCCCCAGCATTTT.

This chain connects TRBV18 to TRBJ2-7, with 8 bases lining up with TRBD2. The CDR3 covers 16 residues. Per germline, CDR1 KGHSH and CDR2 LQKENI. J lost 11 bases, V lost 0 bases, and 15 bases had no gene match. CDR3 amino acids: CASSPPGFSAGVVKYF. Here the CDR3 DNA reads TGTGCCAGCTCACCACCGGGGTTTTCAGCGGGAGTGGTTAAGTACTTC.

V and J are TRBV10-3 and TRBJ1-1; 9 bases fit TRBD1. CDR1 is ENHRY and CDR2 is SYGVKD in the germline V gene. The CDR3 runs 17 residues. J gave up 0 bases and V 10 bases, and 15 bases lay outside the gene matches. CDR3: CATGTGSSYSMNTEAFF. The DNA of the CDR3 is TGTGCCACCGGGACAGGGTCCAGCTATTCGATGAACACTGAAGCTTTCTTT.

This clonotype was seen more than once but under ten times. The genes are TRBV2 and TRBJ1-2; a possible D gene is TRBD1 (5 bases). CDR1 and CDR2 from the germline V gene are SNHLY and FYNNEI. V was clipped by 5 bases and J by 0 bases, with 19 bases between them. CDR3 size: 17 residues. This CDR3 is CASSLRPTGNPNYGYTF. DNA for the CDR3: TGTGCCAGCAGTCTCCGCCCTACAGGAAACCCTAACTATGGCTACACCTTC. The variable domain in full, with the rest retrieved from reference TRBV2 and TRBJ1-2, is EPEVTQTPSHQVTQMGQEVILRCVPISNHLYFYWYRQILGQKVEFLVSFYNNEISEKSEIFDDQFSVERPDGSNFTLKIRSTKLEDSAMYFCASSLRPTGNPNYGYTFGSGTRLTVV.

The rearrangement joins TRBV7-9 to TRBJ2-7, with D perhaps TRBD1 (6 bases). With 5 bases removed from V and 6 bases from J, the gap between germline ends came to 17 bases. CDR1 and CDR2 (germline): SEHNR, FQNEAQ (reference sequence). There are 14 residues in the CDR3. CDR3 in amino acids: CASSLLWGRSEQYF. In nucleotides, the CDR3 is TGTGCCAGCAGCCTCCTCTGGGGGCGAAGCGAGCAGTACTTC.

This sequence joins TRBV7-9 and TRBJ2-5; 12 nucleotides agree with TRBD1. Germline values: CDR1 SEHNR, CDR2 FQNEAQ (reference sequence). V lost 5 bases to trimming and J lost 4 bases; unmatched junction nucleotides: 8. CDR3 length: 16 amino acids. The CDR3 is CASSTGTGGAGETQYF. Here the CDR3 DNA reads TGTGCCAGCAGCACGGGGACAGGGGGCGCGGGAGAGACCCAGTACTTC.